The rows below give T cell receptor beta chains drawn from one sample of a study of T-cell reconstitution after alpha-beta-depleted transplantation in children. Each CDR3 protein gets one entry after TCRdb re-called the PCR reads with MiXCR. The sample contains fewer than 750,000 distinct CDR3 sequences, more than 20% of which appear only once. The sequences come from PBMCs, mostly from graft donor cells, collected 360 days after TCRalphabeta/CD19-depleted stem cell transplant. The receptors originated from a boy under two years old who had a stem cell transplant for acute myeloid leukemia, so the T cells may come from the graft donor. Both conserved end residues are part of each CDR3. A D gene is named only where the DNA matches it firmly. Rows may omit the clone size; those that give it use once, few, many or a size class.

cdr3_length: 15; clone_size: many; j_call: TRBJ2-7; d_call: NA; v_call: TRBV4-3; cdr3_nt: TGCGCCAGCAGCCAAGAGACAGGTATCAGCTACGAGCAGTACTTC; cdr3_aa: CASSQETGISYEQYF
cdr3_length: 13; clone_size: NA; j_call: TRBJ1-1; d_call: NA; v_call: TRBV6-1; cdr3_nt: TGTGCCAGCAAACCACAGACGAACACTGAAGCTTTCTTT; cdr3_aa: CASKPQTNTEAFF
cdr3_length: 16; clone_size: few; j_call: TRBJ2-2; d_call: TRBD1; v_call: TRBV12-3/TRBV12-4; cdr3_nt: TGTGCCAGCAGTTCGGGACAGGGTGTGGTTTCCGGGGAGCTGTTTTTT; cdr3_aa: CASSSGQGVVSGELFF
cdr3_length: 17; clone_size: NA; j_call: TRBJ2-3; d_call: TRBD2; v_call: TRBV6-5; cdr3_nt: TGTGCCAGCAGTTCCGTGACAAGCGGGGGGCTCACAGATACGCAGTATTTT; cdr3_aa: CASSSVTSGGLTDTQYF
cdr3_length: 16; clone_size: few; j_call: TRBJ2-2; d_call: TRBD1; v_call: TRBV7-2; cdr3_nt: TGTGCCAGCAGCGTTATGACAGGGACGAGGACCGGGGAGCTGTTTTTT; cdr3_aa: CASSVMTGTRTGELFF
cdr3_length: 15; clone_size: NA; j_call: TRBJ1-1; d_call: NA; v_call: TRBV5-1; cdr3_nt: TGCGCCAGCAGCTTCTACTTGGACAAGAACACTGAAGCTTTCTTT; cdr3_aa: CASSFYLDKNTEAFF
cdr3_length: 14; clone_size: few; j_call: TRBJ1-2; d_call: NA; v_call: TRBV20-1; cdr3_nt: TGCAGTGCTAGTCTCAGGGCGTCTAACTATGGCTACACCTTC; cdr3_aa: CSASLRASNYGYTF
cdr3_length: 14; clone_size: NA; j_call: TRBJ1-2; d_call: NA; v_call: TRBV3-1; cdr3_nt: TGTGCCAGCAGACAAGGGGCAACAGGGCATGGCTACACCTTC; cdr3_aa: CASRQGATGHGYTF
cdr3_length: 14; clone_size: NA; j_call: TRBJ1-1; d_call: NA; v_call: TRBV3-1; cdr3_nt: TGTGCCAGCAGCCAAGATTCAGGGTTTACTGAAGCTTTCTTT; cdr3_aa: CASSQDSGFTEAFF
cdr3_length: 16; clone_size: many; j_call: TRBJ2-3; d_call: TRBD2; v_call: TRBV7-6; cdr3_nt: TGTGCCAGCAGCTTAGCGGGACTAGCGCTTCCAGATACGCAGTATTTT; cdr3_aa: CASSLAGLALPDTQYF
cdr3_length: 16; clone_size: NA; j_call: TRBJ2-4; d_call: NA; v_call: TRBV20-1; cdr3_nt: TGCAGTGCTAGGTGGCAAGAGAGGGTATTAAAAAACATTCAGTACTTC; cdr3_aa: CSARWQERVLKNIQYF
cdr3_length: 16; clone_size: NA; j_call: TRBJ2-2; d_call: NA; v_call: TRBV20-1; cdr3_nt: TGCAGTGCTACTTCCCGAACGGGACGGAACACCGGGGAGCTGTTTTTT; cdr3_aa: CSATSRTGRNTGELFF
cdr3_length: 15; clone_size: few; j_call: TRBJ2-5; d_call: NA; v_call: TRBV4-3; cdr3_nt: TGCGCCAGCAGCCAAGATAGAGAAAGTGAAGAGACCCAGTACTTC; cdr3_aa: CASSQDRESEETQYF
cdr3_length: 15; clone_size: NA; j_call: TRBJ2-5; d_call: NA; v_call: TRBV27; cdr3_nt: TGTGCCAGCAGTCCCGACCCTAGTTTTTTAGAGACCCAGTACTTC; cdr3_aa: CASSPDPSFLETQYF
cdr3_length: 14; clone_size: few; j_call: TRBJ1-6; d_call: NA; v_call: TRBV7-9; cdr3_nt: TGTGCCAGCAGCACCGGGACGGGAAATTCACCCCTCCACTTT; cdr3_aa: CASSTGTGNSPLHF
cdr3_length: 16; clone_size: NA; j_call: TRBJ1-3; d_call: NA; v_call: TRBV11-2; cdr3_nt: TGTGCCAGCAGCTTAGAGCGTACCAGCTCTGGAAACACCATATATTTT; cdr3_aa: CASSLERTSSGNTIYF
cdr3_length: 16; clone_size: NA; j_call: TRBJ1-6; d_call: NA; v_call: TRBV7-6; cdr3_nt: TGTGCCAGCAGCTTAGGGGAGATCCGTAATAATTCACCCCTCCACTTT; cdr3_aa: CASSLGEIRNNSPLHF
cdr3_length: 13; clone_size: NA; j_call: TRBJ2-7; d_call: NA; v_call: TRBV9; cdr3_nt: TGTGCCAGCAGCGCTTACCTTGGGTACGAGCAGTACTTC; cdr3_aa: CASSAYLGYEQYF
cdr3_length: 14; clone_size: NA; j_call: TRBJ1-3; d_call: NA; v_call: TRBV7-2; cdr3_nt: TGTGCCAGCAGCTTAACCGTCTCTGGAAACACCATATATTTT; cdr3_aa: CASSLTVSGNTIYF
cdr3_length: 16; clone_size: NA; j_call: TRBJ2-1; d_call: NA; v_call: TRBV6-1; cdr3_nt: TGTGCCAGCAGAAAGGGGGTTGGGAGCTCCTACAATGAGCAGTTCTTC; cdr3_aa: CASRKGVGSSYNEQFF
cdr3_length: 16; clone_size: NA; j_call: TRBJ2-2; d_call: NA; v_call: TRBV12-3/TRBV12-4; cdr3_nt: TGTGCCAGCAGTTTTTCAGGAAGAAGAAGCACCGGGGAGCTGTTTTTT; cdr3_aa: CASSFSGRRSTGELFF
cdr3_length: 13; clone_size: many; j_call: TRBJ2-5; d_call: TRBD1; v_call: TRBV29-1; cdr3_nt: TGCAGCGTAGCAACAGGGGGCAGTGAGACCCAGTACTTC; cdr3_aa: CSVATGGSETQYF
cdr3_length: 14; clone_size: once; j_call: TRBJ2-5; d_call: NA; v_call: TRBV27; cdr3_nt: TGTGCCAGCAAGGGTCTGGGACACAAAGAGACCCAGTACTTC; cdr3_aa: CASKGLGHKETQYF
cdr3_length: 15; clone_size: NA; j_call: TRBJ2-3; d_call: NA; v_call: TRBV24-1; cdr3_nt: TGTGCCACCAGTGATTTCGGCGGGGGCACAGATACGCAGTATTTT; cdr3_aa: CATSDFGGGTDTQYF
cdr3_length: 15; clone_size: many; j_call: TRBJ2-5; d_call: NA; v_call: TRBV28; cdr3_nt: TGTGCCAGCAGTCCTTACAGGGCCCAAGGGTCGACCCAGTACTTC; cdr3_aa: CASSPYRAQGSTQYF
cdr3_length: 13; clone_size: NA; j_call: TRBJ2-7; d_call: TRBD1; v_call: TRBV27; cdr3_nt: TGTGCCAGCAGTAGCCGGGACAGGGGCGAGCAGTACTTC; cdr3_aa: CASSSRDRGEQYF
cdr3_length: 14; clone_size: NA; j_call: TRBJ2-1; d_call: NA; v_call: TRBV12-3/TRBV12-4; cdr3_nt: TGTGCCAGCAGTCCTCCCCGACAGATCGATGAGCAGTTCTTC; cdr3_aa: CASSPPRQIDEQFF
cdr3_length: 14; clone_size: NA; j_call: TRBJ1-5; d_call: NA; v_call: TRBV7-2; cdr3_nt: TGTGCCAGCAGCCGACAGGTACCGAATCAGCCCCAGCATTTT; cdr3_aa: CASSRQVPNQPQHF
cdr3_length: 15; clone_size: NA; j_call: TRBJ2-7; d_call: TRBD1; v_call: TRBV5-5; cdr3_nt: TGTGCCAGCAGTAAAAATCGACAGGGTACCTACGAGCAGTACTTC; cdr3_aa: CASSKNRQGTYEQYF
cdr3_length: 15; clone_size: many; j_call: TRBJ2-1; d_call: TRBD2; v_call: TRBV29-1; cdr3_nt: TGCAGCGTTGCTTGGACTAGCGGGGGGGCTCGGGAGCAGTTCTTC; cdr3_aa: CSVAWTSGGAREQFF
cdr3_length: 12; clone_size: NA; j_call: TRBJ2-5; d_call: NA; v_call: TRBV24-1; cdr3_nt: TGTGCCACCAGTGATTCCCAAGAGACCCAGTACTTC; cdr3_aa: CATSDSQETQYF
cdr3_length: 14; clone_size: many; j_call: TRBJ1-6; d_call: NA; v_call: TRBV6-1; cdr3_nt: TGTGCCAGCAGACTAACGGGATATAATTCACCCCTCCACTTT; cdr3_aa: CASRLTGYNSPLHF
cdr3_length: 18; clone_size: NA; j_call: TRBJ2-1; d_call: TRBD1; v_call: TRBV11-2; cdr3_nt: TGTGCCAGCAGCTTACGAGGGTGGGGGACAGGGGGAGGGGATGAGCAGTTCTTC; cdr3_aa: CASSLRGWGTGGGDEQFF
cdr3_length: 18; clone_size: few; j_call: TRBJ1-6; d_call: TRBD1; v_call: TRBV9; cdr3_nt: TGTGCCAGCAGCAGAGACCCCTGGGTGGACAGGGGGAATTCACCCCTCCACTTT; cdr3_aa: CASSRDPWVDRGNSPLHF
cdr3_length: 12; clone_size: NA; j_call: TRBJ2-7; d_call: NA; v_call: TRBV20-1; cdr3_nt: TGCAGTGCTAGAGATAGCAGGTGGGAGCAGTACTTC; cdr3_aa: CSARDSRWEQYF
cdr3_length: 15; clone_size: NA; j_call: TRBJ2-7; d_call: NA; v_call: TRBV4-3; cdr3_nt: TGCGCCAGCAGCCAAGAGTCGCGAAACCTTTACGAGCAGTACTTC; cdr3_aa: CASSQESRNLYEQYF
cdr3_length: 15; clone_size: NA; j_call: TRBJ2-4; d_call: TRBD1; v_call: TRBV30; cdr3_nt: TGTGCCTGGGGGGGACAGAAAGGATCCCGAGACATTCAGTACTTC; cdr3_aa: CAWGGQKGSRDIQYF
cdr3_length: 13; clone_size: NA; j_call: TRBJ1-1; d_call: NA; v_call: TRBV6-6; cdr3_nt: TGTGCCAGCCTCATCCGGGGGGTCGGTGAAGCTTTCTTT; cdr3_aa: CASLIRGVGEAFF
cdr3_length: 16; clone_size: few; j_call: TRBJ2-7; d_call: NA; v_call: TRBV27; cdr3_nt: TGTGCCAGCAGTTTATCGACAGGTTTGAGCTCCTACGAGCAGTACTTC; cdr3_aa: CASSLSTGLSSYEQYF